The rows below give T cell receptor beta chains drawn from one sample of a study of T cells in Graves' hyperthyroidism and ophthalmopathy. Via MiXCR, TCRdb re-called the multiplex PCR reads, giving one row per CDR3 protein. This table holds hundreds of thousands of distinct CDR3 sequences, about 14% found once. The sequencing input was blood. The source is a woman aged 30 to 39 with Graves' hyperthyroidism. Each CDR3 is given with its conserved first and last residue. D genes are given only for firm matches. The size of a clone is reported for some rows only, either as once, few or many, or as a class for expanded clones.

CDR3nt | CDR3aa | j_gene | d_gene | v_gene | abundance
TGCGCCAGCAGCTTGGTGGAGTCGGGGATTGTTCAGGATACGCAGTATTTT | CASSLVESGIVQDTQYF | TRBJ2-3 | . | TRBV5-1 | .
TGTGCCAGCAGTTTCCGGGACAGGCTCGGGGAGACCCAGTACTTC | CASSFRDRLGETQYF | TRBJ2-5 | TRBD1 | TRBV27 | many
TGTGCCAGCAGTTTAGGACGAGGGGGTTTCGACAATGAGCAGTTCTTC | CASSLGRGGFDNEQFF | TRBJ2-1 | . | TRBV28 | many
TGTGCCAGCAGACTAGCGGGAGGGTTGAATGAGCAGTTCTTC | CASRLAGGLNEQFF | TRBJ2-1 | TRBD2 | TRBV6-1 | many
TGTGCCACCCTCAGGACTCAGTACAATGAGCAGTTCTTC | CATLRTQYNEQFF | TRBJ2-1 | . | TRBV28 | many
TGTGCCAGCAGCGTAGTTGGGGGGAGGAACACTGAAGCTTTCTTT | CASSVVGGRNTEAFF | TRBJ1-1 | . | TRBV9 | .
TGTGCCAGCAGCCAAGATAGACAAGGGCCCTACGAGCAGTACTTC | CASSQDRQGPYEQYF | TRBJ2-7 | . | TRBV4-2 | .
TGTGCCAGCAGTATATATGCGGGGACCGCCTCCTACAATGAGCAGTTCTTC | CASSIYAGTASYNEQFF | TRBJ2-1 | . | TRBV12-3/TRBV12-4 | many
TGTGCCAGCAGCCAACGGGGAGGGGATTCACCCCTCCACTTT | CASSQRGGDSPLHF | TRBJ1-6 | . | TRBV3-1 | few
TGTGCCAGCAGCCCCAACCCCCAAGAGACCCAGTACTTC | CASSPNPQETQYF | TRBJ2-5 | . | TRBV27 | many
TGTGCCAGCAGCTGGTCCGTTATAGCGGGAGGGCCCACCGACGATACGCAGTATTTT | CASSWSVIAGGPTDDTQYF | TRBJ2-3 | TRBD2 | TRBV7-3 | many
TGTGCCAGCTCACCGGACAGGGCGAGCGAGCAGTACTTC | CASSPDRASEQYF | TRBJ2-7 | TRBD1 | TRBV18 | many
TGTGCCAGCAGTTCCAGGACTAGCGGGGATTACAATGAGCAGTTCTTC | CASSSRTSGDYNEQFF | TRBJ2-1 | TRBD2 | TRBV28 | many
TGTGCCAGCAGCTTAGGGAACACAAAACCTAACAATGAGCAGTTCTTC | CASSLGNTKPNNEQFF | TRBJ2-1 | . | TRBV7-6 | .
TGCGCCAGCAGCCAAGGCACTTACACCGGGGAGCTGTTTTTT | CASSQGTYTGELFF | TRBJ2-2 | . | TRBV4-3 | .
TGTGCCAGCAGTCCCCGTTCTCTTCCCTTCGACAGGTGGGACAATGAGCAGTTCTTC | CASSPRSLPFDRWDNEQFF | TRBJ2-1 | . | TRBV28 | many
TGCAGTGCTAGAGAGAATTCCTACAATGAGCAGTTCTTC | CSARENSYNEQFF | TRBJ2-1 | . | TRBV20-1 | few
TGTGCCAGCAGATCTGACGGGCAGGTTCGGTACTTC | CASRSDGQVRYF | TRBJ2-5 | . | TRBV6-1 | .
TGTGCCAGCAGCACGACAGGGTCGGGCCAGCCCCAGCATTTT | CASSTTGSGQPQHF | TRBJ1-5 | TRBD1 | TRBV11-2 | many
TGTGCCAGCAGCTTAGTGGCGGACAGGATCTCAGATACGCAGTATTTT | CASSLVADRISDTQYF | TRBJ2-3 | TRBD1 | TRBV7-9 | few
TGCAGTGGCGGGGGGGAGGACACTGAAGCTTTCTTT | CSGGGEDTEAFF | TRBJ1-1 | . | TRBV20-1 | many
TGTGCCAGCAAAACTAGCGGGAGTTACAATGAGCAGTTCTTC | CASKTSGSYNEQFF | TRBJ2-1 | TRBD2 | TRBV27 | many